These 10 T cell receptor beta chains were sequenced from one sample in a study of cytomegalovirus exposure and HLA in healthy donors. This table comes from immunoSEQ multiplex PCR, and its TCRdb copy is limited to in-frame clones, with some not included. Among 110,000 to 150,000 clones listed, about 83% were seen once. The sample consisted of PBMCs. These receptors all come from a woman between 25 and 40 years old in good health and CMV-seronegative.

This clone appeared many times. This chain uses TRBV6-5 with TRBJ1-1; D not resolved. The CDR3 consists of 13 residues. Trimming stripped 3 bases from V and 2 bases from J, with 7 bases between. In germline, CDR1 is MNHEY, CDR2 SVGAGI. The CDR3: CASSYHSNTEAFF. The CDR3 coding sequence is TGTGCCAGCAGTTATCACTCAAACACTGAAGCTTTCTTT.

The CDR3 DNA follows: TGCGCCAGCAGTTGGGGGACAGGGGATGGCTACACCTTC. Translation: CASSWGTGDGYTF. The chain carries TRBV5-1 and TRBJ1-2, with TRBD1 matching 10 bases. Germline V gene lookup returns CDR1 SGHRS and CDR2 YFSETQ. CDR3 length: 13 amino acids. With 5 bases clipped from V and 6 bases from J, the junction kept 4 bases outside the gene matches.

The chain joins TRBV11-2 to TRBJ2-7; perhaps TRBD2 as D (5 bases). There are 14 residues in the CDR3. Germline assignment: CDR1 SGHAT and CDR2 FQNNGV. Trimming took off 7 bases at V and 3 bases at J, with 16 bases between the two ends. The CDR3 protein is CASTPSPWGYEQYF. The CDR3 nucleotides read TGTGCCAGCACCCCTAGCCCCTGGGGCTACGAGCAGTACTTC.

This clone was detected only once. This rearrangement joins TRBV10-3 to TRBJ1-4, with 7 nucleotides matching TRBD1. The ends lost 7 bases at V and 4 bases at J; junction bases unmatched: 6. Germline V gives CDR1 ENHRY, CDR2 SYGVKD. The CDR3 sequence is 14 residues long. The CDR3 bases are TGTGCCATCAAGGGGGACAGTCTTAATGAAAAACTGTTTTTT. It encodes CAIKGDSLNEKLFF.

The chain carries TRBV12-2 and TRBJ2-7; TRBD1 reflects the table's D call only, with no check against the DNA. TRBV12-2 is assigned pseudogene status. This CDR3 has 16 residues. The CDR3 loop reads CASRTRLGQGRNEQYF. The CDR3 coding sequence is TGTGCAAGTCGCACCCGCTTGGGACAGGGGAGAAACGAGCAGTACTTC.

The chain carries TRBV28 and TRBJ1-2; 9 nucleotides agree with TRBD1. Germline V gene lookup returns CDR1 MDHEN and CDR2 SYDVKM. Trimming took 3 bases from V and 7 from J; bases not matched to a gene: 6. The CDR3 runs to 14 residues. For the CDR3, the DNA is TGTGCCAGCAGTTTCGGGACAGGGTGGGCTGGCTACACCTTC. Encoded protein: CASSFGTGWAGYTF.

The J gene is TRBJ2-4, the V gene TRBV11-1; no definite D call. The CDR3 runs 14 residues. Germline-derived CDR1 and CDR2 are SGHAT and FQDESV (reference sequence). V was clipped by 5 bases and J by 1 base, with 9 bases between them. The DNA for the CDR3 is TGTGCCAGCAGCCCGAGTTTGGCCAAAAACATTCAGTACTTC. Translating gives CASSPSLAKNIQYF.

The chain uses TRBV18 and TRBJ2-7; 8 bases agree with TRBD2. CDR1 and CDR2 from the germline V gene are KGHSH and LQKENI. V gave up 6 bases and J gave up 6 bases; unmatched junction bases: 7. The CDR3 is 13 amino acids. CDR3 region: CASSQNAGGEQYF. CDR3 DNA: TGTGCCAGCTCCCAAAATGCGGGGGGCGAGCAGTACTTC.

Of note for this clone: Other DNA sequences within the sample encode an identical CDR3. The chain joins TRBV6-6 to TRBJ2-7; no reliable D call. The CDR3 loop spans 14 amino acids. V lost 0 bases to trimming and J lost 1 base, with 7 bases between them. The germline gives CDR1 MNHNY, CDR2 SVGAGI (reference sequence). This chain's CDR3 is CASSYSSGSYEQYF. The CDR3 DNA follows: TGTGCCAGCAGTTACTCGTCCGGGTCCTACGAGCAGTACTTC.

The V call is TRBV18, the J call TRBJ2-1; D is perhaps TRBD1 (5 bases). Per germline, CDR1 KGHSH and CDR2 LQKENI. V lost 4 bases, J lost 0 bases, and 16 bases lay in between. The CDR3 has 17 residues. The CDR3 region is CASSRTTGPSSYNEQFF. CDR3 DNA sequence: TGTGCCAGCTCACGTACCACAGGACCTAGCTCCTACAATGAGCAGTTCTTC.